This entry lists 24 T cell receptor beta chains sequenced from one sample in a study of tumor-infiltrating lymphocytes in primary liver carcinoma. The template, about 550 ng total RNA, yielded TCR beta cDNA made with a constant-region primer. Library construction for TCR beta comprised three nested multiplex PCR rounds performed with slightly modified ARM-PCR. The opening two PCR rounds, around 9 cycles each, paired TRBV1-TRBV30 forward primers with a C-beta reverse primer. One entry per CDR3 protein results from TCRdb running MiXCR on the multiplex PCR reads. The repertoire holds more than 20,000 distinct CDR3 sequences, with approximately 72% as singletons. The source material, 20-30 mg of unsorted bulk tissue, was used to co-extract RNA and DNA. Sequenced: liver tumor tissue from sampling region 1. Subset here: tumor region T1, superior pole. These receptors were collected from a man in his forties with primary liver carcinoma and hepatitis B virus infection.

In regard to this clonotype: The missing conserved phenylalanine or tryptophan at the end of this CDR3 makes a read error likely. The genes are TRBV12-3 or TRBV12-4 and TRBJ1-2; the match to TRBD1 covers 8 bases. The CDR3 has 15 amino acids. The CDR3 loop is CASSLGQGANYGYTI. In nucleotides, the CDR3 is TGTGCCAGCAGCCTCGGGCAGGGGGCAAACTATGGGTACACCATC.

The chain uses TRBV6-5 and TRBJ2-1, with no clear D. The CDR3 is 14 residues long. From germline, CDR1 is MNHEY and CDR2 SVGAGI. The V end was cut by 5 bases, the J end by 7 bases, with 15 bases between. DNA of the CDR3: TGTGCCAGCAGTCGGAAGACAAGGCGAAATGAGCAGTTCTTC. As protein: CASSRKTRRNEQFF.

This sequence joins TRBV11-2 and TRBJ2-1; 7 bases line up with TRBD2. The V gene end was trimmed by 5 bases and the J gene end by 8 bases; junction bases not matched to a gene: 24. The CDR3 is 19 amino acids. The germline CDR1 and CDR2 sequences are SGHAT and FQNNGV. The CDR3, as DNA: TGTGCCAGCAGCATGGATGGGCGATTCAGCGGGACCCTTTACTATGAGCAGTTCTTC. This encodes CASSMDGRFSGTLYYEQFF.

Concerning this clonotype itself: Given a much more abundant clone one base away, this may be a read error. The chain links TRBV6-5 to TRBJ2-7, with D perhaps matching TRBD2 (6 bases). The CDR3 is made up of 14 amino acids. Germline CDR1 and CDR2: MNHEY and SVGAGI. In DNA form, the CDR3 reads TGTGCCAGCAATTACGGCGGAGGGCTCGGTGAGCAGAACTTC. Translating it yields CASNYGGGLGEQNF.

The chain couples TRBV6-1 to TRBJ2-3, with a tentative D call TRBD2 (6 bases). The CDR3 sequence is 14 residues long. The V gene lost 8 bases and the J gene lost 5 bases, with 17 bases spanning the gap. The germline CDR1 and CDR2 sequences are MNHNS and SASEGT. CDR3 DNA: TGTGCCAGCTGTCTGGGACTGAGTCAAGATACGCAGTATTTT. Its protein product is CASCLGLSQDTQYF.

In the case of this clonotype: It is likely a read error, because the conserved phenylalanine at the end of the CDR3 is missing. The J gene is TRBJ1-1, the V gene TRBV11-2; 7 bases match TRBD1. Germline V CDR1 and CDR2: SGHAT, FQNNGV. This CDR3 has 16 residues. The CDR3 spells CASSLSRGLVNTEAFL. The CDR3 nucleotides read TGCGCCAGCAGCCTATCCAGGGGGTTGGTGAACACTGAAGCTTTCCTT.

About this clonotype itself: The germline gene is not matched at one end of the junction; a read error may be the cause. The chain employs TRBV7-8 and TRBJ2-6; TRBD2 agrees at 8 bases. This CDR3 has 18 amino acids. Germline CDR1 SGHVS, CDR2 FQNEAQ. CDR3 coding DNA: TGTACCAGCAGCCTCCCGGGACTAGACTTTTCTGGGGCCAACGTCCTGACTTTC. Translation: CTSSLPGLDFSGANVLTF.

A word on this clonotype: The CDR3 end shows no conserved phenylalanine or tryptophan, and so a read error is likely. The J gene is TRBJ2-1, the V gene TRBV7-9, with a tentative D call TRBD1 (6 bases). Germline values: CDR1 SEHNR, CDR2 FQNEAQ (reference sequence). The CDR3 loop spans 17 amino acids. This chain's CDR3 is CVRSLPYQGPKTNEQFL. For the CDR3, the DNA is TGTGTCAGAAGCTTACCATATCAGGGGCCTAAAACAAATGAGCAGTTCCTC.

This clonotype rates as medium-sized (0.01 to 0.1%). The chain joins TRBV5-6 to TRBJ2-3; D uncertain. V was clipped by 2 bases and J by 0 bases, with 4 bases between them. This CDR3 has 13 residues. Germline V CDR1 and CDR2: SGHDT, YYEEEE. CDR3 nucleotides: TGTGCCAGCAGCTTCGGGAGCACAGATACGCAGTATTTT. Amino acid sequence: CASSFGSTDTQYF.

This chain joins TRBV12-5 and TRBJ2-2; TRBD2 agrees at 7 bases. There are 16 residues in the CDR3. The germline V gene has CDR1 LGHNT and CDR2 FRNRAP. The CDR3 region is CFSSVERGSGTGELFF. The CDR3 coding sequence is TGTTTTAGTAGTGTGGAGCGGGGATCAGGCACCGGGGAGCTGTTTTTT.

This clonotype was counted once. The junction departs from the called germline gene at one end, perhaps through a read error. The V call is TRBV10-3, the J call TRBJ2-7, with 8 bases lining up with TRBD2. CDR3 length: 19 residues. The germline V gene encodes CDR1 ENHRY and CDR2 SYGVKD. Written as DNA, the CDR3 is TGTGCCATCACCAACCGAGCGGGACTAGTGGGAGGGTTCTCCTACAAGCAGTACTTC. It translates to CAITNRAGLVGGFSYKQYF.

The J gene is TRBJ2-7, the V gene TRBV12-3 or TRBV12-4; tentative D call: TRBD2 (6 bases). The CDR3 has 15 amino acids. The V and J ends lost 8 bases and 1 base respectively, with 18 bases between them. The CDR3 is CASGMGTGRSYEQYF. The DNA of the CDR3 is TGTGCCAGCGGTATGGGGACGGGGAGGTCCTACGAGCAGTACTTC.

Concerning this clonotype itself: One end of the junction fails to match germline, which may point to a read error. This rearrangement joins TRBV5-1 to TRBJ2-3, with a tentative D call TRBD1 (6 bases). This CDR3 comprises 16 residues. CDR1 SGHRS and CDR2 YFSETQ come from the germline V gene. The CDR3: CAGSLGAGDLGDTQYF. Written as DNA, the CDR3 is TGCGCCGGCAGCTTGGGAGCAGGGGATTTGGGAGATACGCAGTATTTT.

This clonotype was detected only once. The rearrangement joins TRBV29-1 to TRBJ2-1; D is unresolved. The CDR3 is 16 amino acids. CDR1 and CDR2 from the germline V gene are SQVTM and ANQGSEA. This CDR3 reads CIVATLLPWSRQEQFF. The CDR3 DNA follows: TGCATCGTCGCCACGCTTCTGCCCTGGTCCCGTCAGGAGCAGTTCTTC.

In regard to this clonotype: The conserved phenylalanine or tryptophan is not found at the CDR3 terminus, so this likely reflects a read error. J is TRBJ1-2 and V is TRBV4-1; 8 bases agree with TRBD1. The CDR3 covers 14 residues. CDR1 MGHRA and CDR2 YSYEKL come from the germline V gene. The DNA for the CDR3 is TGCGCCGGCAGCCAAGGGGACAGGAACTGTGGCTACACCTCC. As protein: CAGSQGDRNCGYTS.

This chain connects TRBV5-1 to TRBJ2-2; no definite D call. The CDR3 totals 15 residues. Trimming stripped 0 bases from V and 9 bases from J, with 15 bases between. Germline V gene lookup returns CDR1 SGHRS and CDR2 YFSETQ. The CDR3 spells CASSLDTRNIRELFF. The CDR3 bases are TGCGCCAGCAGCTTGGACACCCGGAACATCCGGGAGCTGTTTTTT.

Worth noting for this clonotype: A read error may produce the germline difference seen at one junction end. The chain recombines TRBV11-1 with TRBJ2-5; a possible D gene is TRBD2 (5 bases). This CDR3 comprises 19 residues. In germline, CDR1 is SGHAT, CDR2 FQDESV (reference sequence). This CDR3 is CANSLPPEVRKDFQETRYF. The CDR3 DNA reads as TGTGCCAACAGCCTGCCCCCGGAGGTCAGGAAGGACTTCCAAGAGACCCGGTACTTC.

As concerns this clonotype: A junction end diverges from the germline sequence, so it may reflect a read error. The chain links TRBV12-3 or TRBV12-4 to TRBJ2-7; D may be TRBD1 (6 bases). The CDR3 sequence is 15 residues long. CDR3 loop: CASRLAAGANYEQYF. The CDR3 DNA sequence: TGTGCCAGCCGTTTAGCTGCAGGGGCTAACTACGAGCAGTACTTC.

Points on this clonotype: The junction differs from germline at one of its ends, possibly a read error. V is TRBV5-4 and J is TRBJ1-1; D call uncertain. The CDR3 totals 13 residues. Germline CDR1 is SGHNT and CDR2 is YYREEE (reference sequence). The CDR3 region is CASRSDDGIEAFF. In DNA, the CDR3 is TGTGCTAGCAGGAGCGACGATGGCATTGAAGCTTTCTTT.

This chain uses TRBV5-6 with TRBJ2-2, with TRBD2 as a possible D gene (6 bases). This CDR3 region has 18 residues. Germline V gives CDR1 SGHDT, CDR2 YYEEEE. The V gene lost 4 bases and the J gene lost 5 bases, with 24 bases spanning the gap. The CDR3 coding sequence is TGTGCCAGCAGCAAGGAGGGTCAACGAACGGGGTTGACCGGGGAGCTGTTTTTT. This sequence encodes CASSKEGQRTGLTGELFF.

A word on this clonotype: A read error may be the cause here, since a much bigger clone is one base away. This rearrangement joins TRBV28 to TRBJ2-7; tentatively, D is TRBD1 (6 bases). The CDR3 runs to 13 residues. V was pared by 6 bases and J by 5 bases, with 14 bases between. Looked up from germline, CDR1 is MDHEN and CDR2 is SYDVKM. CDR3 sequence: CASSPGQAHEQYF. CDR3 coding DNA: TGTGCCAGCAGCCCGGGACAAGCCCACGAGCAGTACTTC.

On this clonotype itself: One end of the junction fails to match germline, which may point to a read error. The CDR3 spells CASIQVALLAGAIDTQYF. In DNA, the CDR3 is TGTGCCAGCATCCAAGTAGCGCTTCTAGCGGGAGCGATAGATACGCAGTATTTT. The chain carries TRBV4-2 and TRBJ2-3; 10 nucleotides match TRBD2. From germline, CDR1 is LGHNA and CDR2 YNFKEQ. This CDR3 comprises 18 residues.

J is TRBJ2-1 and V is TRBV13; 7 nucleotides align to TRBD2. The CDR3 sequence is 15 residues long. Germline trimming cut 1 base from V and 12 bases from J; bases unmatched to any gene: 12. Germline-derived CDR1 and CDR2 are PRHDT and FYEKMQ (reference sequence). The CDR3 sequence: CASSLVGGPSSVQFF. CDR3 DNA sequence: TGTGCCAGCAGCTTAGTGGGAGGGCCGTCTAGTGTGCAGTTCTTC.

In its sample, this clonotype was seen once. The germline gene is not matched at one end of the junction; a read error may be the cause. The chain employs TRBV4-3 and TRBJ2-7; maybe TRBD2 (6 bases). This CDR3 is built from 15 residues. Germline lookup yields CDR1 LGHNA and CDR2 YSLEER. The CDR3 DNA is TGCGCCAGCAGCCAATATCGGGAGACTCCCTATGAGCAGTACTTT. Translation gives CASSQYRETPYEQYF.